This record covers a single TCR beta chain. Its target is not known. The V gene lost 1 base and the J gene lost 1 base, with 11 bases spanning the gap. Per the germline V gene, CDR1 is SEHNR and CDR2 is FQNEAQ (reference sequence). The CDR3 covers 15 residues. TCRdb's table, derived via immunoSEQ multiplex PCR, lists solely in-frame clones and lacks some. This sample yields approximately 400,000 clones, of which about 85% are seen a single time; less than 4% belongs to the top ten. Treatment here: 15 to 20 received Ad26.COV2.S at low or high dose, single or two shots; 5 received placebo; per-sample allocation not given. Samples analyzed were those drawn on day 63 after the first vaccine or placebo injection. This specimen belongs to a study of Ad26.COV2.S vaccination and SARS-CoV-2 variants. Study as a whole: Donor was in the COV1001 Ad26.COV2.S trial arm.

Whole-study findings and limits: Those who received vaccine or placebo ended up with similar non-spike TCR breadth.

This TCR came from a person aged 18-65 years who received the Ad26.COV2.S COVID-19 vaccine or a placebo. The rearrangement links TRBV7-9 to TRBJ2-7; D ambiguous. The sample here was peripheral blood, taken in a trial of Ad26.COV2.S vaccine versus placebo. The CDR3 reads CASSLVLGNSYEQYF. Written as DNA, the CDR3 is TGTGCCAGCAGCTTAGTCTTGGGTAATTCCTACGAGCAGTACTTC.